These 13 T cell receptor beta chains originate from one sample sequenced in a study of T cells in Graves' hyperthyroidism and ophthalmopathy. Template material for amplifying TCR beta CDR3 regions consisted of RNA transcripts. The HTBI primer set drove a first-round RT-PCR of the TCR CDR3. Each CDR3 protein gets one entry after TCRdb re-called the multiplex PCR reads with MiXCR. This sample has about 350,000 distinct CDR3 sequences, with approximately 14% found just once. The sample comprised blood. The receptors here all came from a woman aged 30 to 39 with Graves' hyperthyroidism.

The genes are TRBV30 and TRBJ1-5; D is unresolved. This CDR3 region has 12 residues. The germline gives CDR1 GTSNPN, CDR2 SVGIG (reference sequence). Between the trimmed V and J ends, which lost 4 bases and 7 bases, there was a span of 11 bases. As DNA, the CDR3 is TGTGCCTGGAATTTCGTCGGGCAGCCCCAGCATTTT. Translation: CAWNFVGQPQHF.

This clonotype was found many times. The CDR3 coding sequence is TGTGCCACCAGTGATTTGCTGGGACAGACCTACTCCTACGAGCAGTACTTC. This gives the protein CATSDLLGQTYSYEQYF. The rearrangement uses TRBV24-1 and TRBJ2-7; TRBD1 matches at 7 bases. Looked up from germline, CDR1 is KGHDR and CDR2 is SFDVKD. J lost 0 bases, V lost 0 bases, and 7 bases had no gene match. The CDR3 has 17 residues.

This chain joins TRBV7-3 and TRBJ2-5; perhaps TRBD2 as D (5 bases). Trimming took off 1 base at V and 1 base at J, with 7 bases between the two ends. Germline-derived CDR1 and CDR2 are SGHTA and FQGTGA. This CDR3 region has 14 residues. The CDR3 DNA reads TGTGCCAGCAGCTTAAACGGGGTCCAAGAGACCCAGTACTTC. Its translation: CASSLNGVQETQYF.

In its sample, this clonotype was seen a few times. The chain uses TRBV19 and TRBJ1-1; D is ambiguous. CDR3 length equals 11 residues. Germline assignment: CDR1 LNHDA and CDR2 SQIVND (reference sequence). V shed 3 bases and J shed 8 bases, with 7 bases lying between them. This CDR3 reads CASSISGEAFF. For the CDR3, the DNA is TGTGCCAGTAGTATTTCCGGAGAAGCTTTCTTT.

This clonotype was counted at least ten times. V usage is TRBV28 and J usage is TRBJ2-7; tentatively, D is TRBD2 (6 bases). The germline V and J ends were trimmed by 3 bases and 7 bases, with 16 bases remaining between them. Germline lookup yields CDR1 MDHEN and CDR2 SYDVKM. The CDR3 totals 14 residues. The CDR3 spells CASSLAGPLGEQYF. The CDR3 DNA reads TGTGCCAGCAGTTTGGCGGGACCTCTTGGGGAGCAGTACTTC.

The V and J genes are TRBV20-1 and TRBJ2-2, with 8 bases aligning to TRBD2. V was pared by 4 bases and J by 5 bases, with 6 bases of the junction left unmatched. The V gene's germline CDR1 is DFQATT and CDR2 SNEGSKA (reference sequence). The CDR3 has 14 residues. In nucleotides, the CDR3 is TGCAGTGCTACGGGACTAGGGTCAACCGGGGAGCTGTTTTTT. It encodes CSATGLGSTGELFF.

The gene calls are TRBV3-1 and TRBJ2-1; no clear D gene. Germline loops: CDR1 LGHDT, CDR2 YNNKEL (reference sequence). Between the trimmed V and J ends, which lost 11 bases and 9 bases, there was a span of 20 bases. The CDR3 is 13 residues long. The CDR3 loop reads CAFGPPPRAEQFF. For the CDR3, the DNA is TGTGCCTTTGGACCCCCCCCCCGAGCTGAGCAGTTCTTC.

The rearrangement uses TRBV13 and TRBJ1-2; D gene uncertain. The V gene lost 6 bases and the J gene lost 5 bases, with 13 bases spanning the gap. The CDR3 has 13 amino acids. CDR1 is PRHDT, CDR2 FYEKMQ, per germline (reference sequence). The chain's CDR3 is CASSSPSGYGYTF. The CDR3, as DNA: TGTGCCAGCAGTTCTCCCTCGGGGTATGGCTACACCTTC.

A single count supports this clonotype. It may be a read error: a sequence one base away is much more abundant. This chain links TRBV30 with TRBJ2-5, with D perhaps given as TRBD1 or TRBD2 (5 bases each). The CDR3 sequence is 14 residues long. Germline lookup yields CDR1 GTSNPN and CDR2 SVGIG (reference sequence). CDR3 protein: CDWSVLGDGETQYF. DNA for the CDR3: TGTGACTGGAGTGTACTGGGGGACGGGGAGACCCAGTACTTC.

This clonotype was seen a few times. A much larger clone lies one base from this, so it may be a read error. V usage is TRBV12-3 or TRBV12-4 and J usage is TRBJ2-3; 7 bases are a match to TRBD1. The CDR3 covers 15 residues. The CDR3 region is CASSSPVAGTDAQYF. The CDR3 region has the DNA TGTGCCAGCAGTTCCCCAGTGGCAGGGACAGATGCGCAGTATTTT.

Details on this clonotype: One end of the junction is discordant with germline, which a read error may explain. J is TRBJ2-3 and V is TRBV20-1; 9 bases map to TRBD2. Germline V lookup: CDR1 DFQATT, CDR2 SNEGSKA (reference sequence). The CDR3 is 15 residues long. This CDR3 is CSASGGLAVSDTQYF. The CDR3 nucleotides are TGCAGTGCTAGCGGGGGACTAGCCGTTTCAGACACGCAGTATTTT.

Ten or more counts support this clonotype. The rearrangement links TRBV27 to TRBJ1-1; D unresolved. Germline CDR1 is MNHEY and CDR2 is SMNVEV (reference sequence). V was trimmed by 5 bases and J by 1 base, leaving 14 bases between them. This CDR3 spans 15 amino acids. CDR3 nucleotides: TGTGCCAGCAGTCCCGGGAGGGTCAGGAACACTGAAGCTTTCTTT. Translating gives CASSPGRVRNTEAFF.

This clonotype was seen at least ten times. J is TRBJ1-1 and V is TRBV12-3 or TRBV12-4, with a tentative D call TRBD1 (5 bases). The CDR3 has 11 amino acids. Trimming cost V 5 bases and J 5 bases, with 6 bases left between them. The CDR3 DNA sequence: TGTGCCAGCAGTGGGACGACTGAAGCTTTCTTT. Its protein product is CASSGTTEAFF.